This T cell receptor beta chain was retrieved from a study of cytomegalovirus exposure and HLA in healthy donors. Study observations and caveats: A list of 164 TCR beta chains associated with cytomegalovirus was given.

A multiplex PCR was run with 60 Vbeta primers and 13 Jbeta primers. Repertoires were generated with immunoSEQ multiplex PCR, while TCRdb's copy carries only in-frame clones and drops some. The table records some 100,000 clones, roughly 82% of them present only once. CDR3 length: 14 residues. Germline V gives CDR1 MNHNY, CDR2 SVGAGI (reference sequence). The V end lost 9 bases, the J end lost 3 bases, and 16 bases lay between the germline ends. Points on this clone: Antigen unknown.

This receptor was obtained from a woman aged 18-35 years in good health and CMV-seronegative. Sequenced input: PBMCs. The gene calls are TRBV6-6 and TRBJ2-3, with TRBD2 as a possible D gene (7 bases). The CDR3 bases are TGTGCCAGTGGACTAGGGGGGCTAACAGATACGCAGTATTTT. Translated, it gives CASGLGGLTDTQYF.